This TCR beta chain was sequenced in a study of blood T cells in healthy people across ages. The use of a sample-barcoded 5' primer and a J-beta primer mix characterized a second PCR of roughly 6 to 11 cycles. TCRdb called the 5' RACE reads again in MiXCR, with one record for every CDR3 protein. The repertoire holds 580,000 or so distinct CDR3 sequences, with around 48% as singletons. Sequenced sample: blood. The TCR was taken from a man at least 80 years old in good health.

The CDR3 region is CASSSKGQGENIQYF. CDR3 DNA: TGCGCCAGCAGCTCGAAAGGACAGGGGGAAAACATTCAGTACTTC. The V call is TRBV5-1, the J call TRBJ2-4; TRBD1 matches at 10 bases. The junction had 5 bases not matched to a gene; V was cut back by 3 bases and J by 5 bases. Germline V gives CDR1 SGHRS, CDR2 YFSETQ. CDR3 length equals 15 residues.